This T cell receptor beta chain was found in a study of blood T cell repertoires in COVID-19. The wider study: COVID-19 samples, acute and convalescent, were from the United States, Italy and Spain. The cDNA or gDNA used as material had been derived from T cells, B-cell-depleted T cells, or PBMCs.

In the study's own analysis: For nucleated cells, counts were estimated from reference gene primer amplification. Sequencing was performed with immunoSEQ multiplex PCR; in TCRdb, only in-frame clones are kept and a portion is missing. That table furnishes V, J and clone size, whereas the DNA furnished D and trimming. The sample holds 150,000 or so clones, under 85% seen once. Germline V gene sequence: CDR1 MNHEY, CDR2 SVGAGI. Trimming took 0 bases from V and 0 from J, leaving 6 bases between them. This CDR3 has 15 amino acids. The specimen sequenced was peripheral blood. The TCR was taken from a man between 60 and 70 years old who had recovered from COVID-19. The chain links TRBV6-5 to TRBJ1-5; no clear D gene. DNA for the CDR3: TGTGCCAGCAGTTACTCAGTCTATAGCAATCAGCCCCAGCATTTT. It translates to CASSYSVYSNQPQHF.